This T cell receptor beta chain was captured in a study of T cell responses to AZD1222 COVID-19 vaccine. Study in general: Pooling of second doses given at about 4 or about 12 weeks was done.

To note about this clone: Its target is unknown.

General study points: Among the donors, most were white British and more were female, and clonal diversity was possibly underestimated.

Repertoires were generated with immunoSEQ multiplex PCR, while TCRdb's copy carries only in-frame clones and drops some. The table shows under 150,000 clones, with approximately 89% occurring only once. The material was peripheral blood, obtained on day 0 of AZD1222 vaccination. This clonotype originated in an adult in good health.

The CDR3 region has the DNA TGTGCCACCTCCCGTTTACAGGACCGCCTCGATACGCAGTATTTT. This translates into CATSRLQDRLDTQYF. The chain links TRBV24-1 to TRBJ2-3; tentatively, D is TRBD1 (5 bases). V was shortened by 9 bases and J by 6 bases, with 21 bases between the two germline ends. CDR3 length: 15 amino acids. Germline V gene sequence: CDR1 KGHDR, CDR2 SFDVKD.